This T cell receptor (beta chain) was sequenced during a study of T-cell memory formation after mild COVID-19. Study overall: Clusters of TCRs were largely donor specific. General study results and limits: The pre-infection memory compartment contained some responding clones, suggesting cross-reactive memory joined.

This clonotype was observed a handful of times. Antigen: not known. Germline CDR1 is SGHRS and CDR2 is YFSETQ. The CDR3 extends over 17 amino acids. After removal of 3 bases from V and 0 bases from J, the junction contained 6 bases not matched to a gene. 5'RACE primed from the constant segment yielded TCR alpha and TCR beta cDNA libraries bearing sample barcodes and UMIs. TCRdb analysed the 5' RACE reads with MiXCR anew, one entry per CDR3 protein. The sample holds approximately 490,000 distinct CDR3 sequences, 20% seen once. The specimen sequenced was PBMCs or a T cell subset sorted from them (not recorded which). The chain couples TRBV5-1 to TRBJ2-6; 7 bases line up with TRBD1. The clonotype was recovered from an adult woman who had mild COVID-19 (a few samples of this study predate the infection). Cell type and time point are not known. CDR3 nucleotides: TGCGCCAGCAGCTGGGGACAGCTCTACTCTGGGGCCAACGTCCTGACTTTC. As protein: CASSWGQLYSGANVLTF.